The 20 T cell receptor beta chains below come from one sample, sequenced in a study of cytomegalovirus exposure and HLA in healthy donors. PCR amplification relied on 60 Vbeta primers (plus 13 Jbeta primers). Measured with immunoSEQ multiplex PCR; TCRdb has only the in-frame clones, and not every one. The data contain around 150,000 clones, approximately 80% of them singletons. The sequenced sample was PBMCs. The receptors shown here come from a man aged 50-59 years in good health and CMV-seropositive.

The J gene is TRBJ2-1, the V gene TRBV12-5; 11 nucleotides line up with TRBD2. CDR3 length: 17 residues. Germline CDR1 and CDR2: LGHNT and FRNRAP. The trim removed 5 bases at V and 3 bases at J, leaving 9 bases unmatched. CDR3 amino acids: CASGMDSGGDLYNEQFF. DNA for the CDR3: TGTGCTAGTGGTATGGATAGCGGGGGGGACCTCTACAATGAGCAGTTCTTC.

This chain links TRBV10-3 with TRBJ2-3, with 10 bases identical to TRBD2. Losses at the gene ends were 2 bases for V and 3 bases for J; bases not matched to a gene: 11. Germline values: CDR1 ENHRY, CDR2 SYGVKD. CDR3 size: 18 residues. The CDR3 protein is CAISEGLAGVSWTDTQYF. DNA of the CDR3: TGTGCCATCAGTGAGGGCCTAGCGGGAGTCTCTTGGACAGATACGCAGTATTTT.

The chain carries TRBV19 and TRBJ2-7, with 9 bases fitting TRBD2. This CDR3 spans 14 amino acids. The ends lost 3 bases at V and 7 bases at J; junction bases unmatched: 7. Germline assignment: CDR1 LNHDA and CDR2 SQIVND (reference sequence). The CDR3, as DNA: TGTGCCAGTAGTATTTATAGCGGGAGTTGGGAGCAGTACTTC. Its protein is CASSIYSGSWEQYF.

The rearrangement uses TRBV6-5 and TRBJ2-7, with 8 positions matching TRBD2. Losses at the gene ends were 2 bases for V and 3 bases for J; bases not matched to a gene: 6. The CDR3 covers 15 residues. Germline CDR1 MNHEY, CDR2 SVGAGI. The CDR3 nucleotides read TGTGCCAGCAGTTACGGGGCGGGAGGCGGCTACGAGCAGTACTTC. It is translated as CASSYGAGGGYEQYF.

The chain joins TRBV10-3 to TRBJ1-6; 9 bases align to TRBD1. Germline assignment: CDR1 ENHRY and CDR2 SYGVKD. Losses at the gene ends were 4 bases for V and 1 base for J; bases not matched to a gene: 5. The CDR3 is 17 amino acids. CDR3 in DNA: TGTGCCATCAGTGGGGGGACAGGGCGTTCCTATAATTCACCCCTCCACTTT. Its translation is CAISGGTGRSYNSPLHF.

The J gene is TRBJ1-1, the V gene TRBV6-1, with no clear D. Deletions cut 6 bases from V and 7 bases from J, with 9 bases between. This CDR3 has 11 amino acids. The V gene's germline CDR1 is MNHNS and CDR2 SASEGT. Written as DNA, the CDR3 is TGTGCCAGCAGATATCAGTATGAAGCTTTCTTT. Translated, it gives CASRYQYEAFF.

Comment on this clone: The junction departs from germline at one end; a sequencing error may be responsible. The chain combines TRBV9 with TRBJ2-5, with TRBD2 matching 13 bases. Germline loops: CDR1 SGDLS, CDR2 YYNGEE. This CDR3 region has 13 residues. Here the CDR3 reads CLRLAGGRGTQYF. CDR3 DNA sequence: TGCCTCCGACTAGCGGGGGGCCGCGGGACCCAGTACTTC.

V and J are TRBV10-3 and TRBJ1-1; D call uncertain. Between the trimmed V and J ends, which lost 3 bases and 1 base, there was a span of 12 bases. This CDR3 spans 15 amino acids. The germline V gene encodes CDR1 ENHRY and CDR2 SYGVKD. For the CDR3, the DNA is TGTGCCATCAGTGAAATGAGCGGGTCGAACACTGAAGCTTTCTTT. Its protein product is CAISEMSGSNTEAFF.

The rearrangement links TRBV9 to TRBJ1-1, with 11 bases matching TRBD1. The V and J ends lost 4 bases and 5 bases, in that order; junction bases with no gene match: 4. The germline gives CDR1 SGDLS, CDR2 YYNGEE. The CDR3 runs 14 residues. The CDR3 coding sequence is TGTGCCAGCAGCCTAGGGACAGGGGGGACTGAAGCTTTCTTT. Translated, it gives CASSLGTGGTEAFF.

This clone is a singleton in its sample. The rearrangement uses TRBV18 and TRBJ2-5; tentatively, D is TRBD2 (6 bases). V shed 1 base and J shed 4 bases, with 13 bases lying between them. Germline V gives CDR1 KGHSH, CDR2 LQKENI. This CDR3 region has 15 residues. Here the CDR3 DNA reads TGTGCCAGCTCACCACTGGAGGGTAGCGTAGAGACCCAGTACTTC. This codes for CASSPLEGSVETQYF. The whole variable domain, filled in from reference TRBV18 and TRBJ2-5, reads NAGVMQNPRHLVRRRGQEARLRCSPMKGHSHVYWYRQLPEEGLKFMVYLQKENIIDESGMPKERFSAEFPKEGPSILRIQQVVRGDSAAYFCASSPLEGSVETQYFGPGTRLLVL.

The V and J genes are TRBV7-2 and TRBJ2-7, with 8 bases lining up with TRBD2. The CDR3 covers 16 residues. Germline-derived CDR1 and CDR2 are SGHTA and FQGNSA. V trimming: 5 bases; J trimming: 5 bases; junction bases outside the gene matches: 14. This chain's CDR3 is CASSPAGGGLMDEQYF. The CDR3, as DNA: TGTGCCAGCAGCCCAGCCGGGGGGGGCCTTATGGACGAGCAGTACTTC.

This clone was observed a single time. This rearrangement joins TRBV10-3 to TRBJ1-5; 7 bases fit TRBD1. V lost 8 bases, J lost 4 bases, and 8 bases stayed unmatched. Germline V gene lookup returns CDR1 ENHRY and CDR2 SYGVKD. The CDR3 spans 14 residues. The CDR3 is CAIGVEGANQPQHF. CDR3 bases: TGTGCCATCGGTGTGGAGGGGGCAAATCAGCCCCAGCATTTT.

This clone was found a few times. The CDR3 DNA reads as TGTGCCAGCAGTTCCTCTAGGGGTATTGAGCAGTTCTTC. It yields the protein CASSSSRGIEQFF. This chain joins TRBV5-4 and TRBJ2-1; a possible D gene is TRBD1 (5 bases). Germline V gene lookup returns CDR1 SGHNT and CDR2 YYREEE (reference sequence). V lost 5 bases, J lost 9 bases, and 15 bases lay in between. This CDR3 region has 13 residues.

The V call is TRBV7-2, the J call TRBJ1-1; TRBD1 matches at 8 bases. Trimming took 6 bases from V and 5 from J; bases not matched to a gene: 8. The CDR3 loop spans 14 amino acids. Germline V CDR1 and CDR2: SGHTA, FQGNSA. In nucleotides, the CDR3 is TGTGCCAGCAGACGGGGACAGGAAAGGACTGAAGCTTTCTTT. Amino acid sequence: CASRRGQERTEAFF.

CDR3 residues: CASSEALGSYEQYF. Written as DNA, the CDR3 is TGTGCCAGCAGTGAAGCTCTCGGGTCCTACGAGCAGTACTTC. This chain uses TRBV6-1 with TRBJ2-7; D uncertain. The V gene's germline CDR1 is MNHNS and CDR2 SASEGT. The CDR3 contains 14 residues. V lost 0 bases to trimming and J lost 1 base, with 7 bases between them.

V gene TRBV6-1 combines with J gene TRBJ2-5, with D tentatively TRBD2 (5 bases). This CDR3 is built from 14 residues. V lost 5 bases and J lost 5, with 15 bases in between. Germline lookup yields CDR1 MNHNS and CDR2 SASEGT. The CDR3 coding sequence is TGTGCCAGCAGTTTCGGGCGGGCCTGGGAGACCCAGTACTTC. It translates to CASSFGRAWETQYF.

The chain carries TRBV15 and TRBJ2-5; 7 bases align to TRBD1. Germline values: CDR1 LNHNV, CDR2 YYDKDF (reference sequence). Losses at the gene ends were 1 base for V and 5 bases for J; bases not matched to a gene: 7. The CDR3 totals 15 residues. The CDR3 loop reads CATSRGEGGMETQYF. The CDR3 DNA is TGTGCCACCAGCAGAGGAGAAGGGGGCATGGAGACCCAGTACTTC.

J is TRBJ2-2 and V is TRBV28; D unresolved. The CDR3 is 13 amino acids. V lost 7 bases, J lost 4 bases, and 10 bases lay in between. Germline V lookup: CDR1 MDHEN, CDR2 SYDVKM. CDR3 DNA: TGTGCCAGCAAAATCGTTTCCACCGGGGAGCTGTTTTTT. Protein sequence: CASKIVSTGELFF.

The rearrangement joins TRBV25-1 to TRBJ1-5; 11 positions match TRBD1. This CDR3 is 14 amino acids long. The ends lost 4 bases at V and 7 bases at J; junction bases unmatched: 3. The V gene's germline CDR1 is MGHDK and CDR2 SYGVNS. The CDR3 region has the DNA TGTGCCAGCAGTGGGGGACAGGGGGACCAGCCCCAGCATTTT. Its translation is CASSGGQGDQPQHF.

V and J are TRBV19 and TRBJ2-4; the match to TRBD1 covers 9 bases. Looked up from germline, CDR1 is LNHDA and CDR2 is SQIVND (reference sequence). Trimming cost V 5 bases and J 7 bases; bases outside gene matches: 6. This CDR3 region has 14 residues. The CDR3 nucleotides read TGTGCCAGTAGTGTACAGGGGGCGTCGAACATTCAGTACTTC. This gives the protein CASSVQGASNIQYF.